This TCR beta chain stems from a study of T cell responses to AZD1222 COVID-19 vaccine. General study points: Most donors were white British and more were female, and clonal diversity was possibly underestimated. Baseline testing showed seropositivity in only a handful of AZD1222 recipients. At 160-218 and 743-854, vaccine-associated CD4 TCRs were dominant, and they spanned spike.

Profiling relied on immunoSEQ multiplex PCR, and the TCRdb table lists in-frame clones only, not all of them. The data show roughly 77,000 clones, roughly nine tenths seen once. V dropped 0 bases and J dropped 0 bases, with 9 bases sitting between them. CDR1 is ENHRY and CDR2 is SYGVKD in the germline V gene. This CDR3 contains 16 residues. On this clone itself: Its antigen is not known.

This material consisted of peripheral blood, taken on day 0 of MenACWY control vaccination. The rearrangement links TRBV10-3 to TRBJ2-1; D is possibly TRBD2 (6 bases). This clonotype was sampled from an adult in good health. This CDR3 reads CAISESGGTSYNEQFF. In DNA form, the CDR3 reads TGTGCCATCAGTGAGTCCGGCGGGACCTCCTACAATGAGCAGTTCTTC.